This T cell receptor beta chain was found in a study of T cell changes during pregnancy in multiple sclerosis. The repertoire was sequenced with immunoSEQ multiplex PCR; TCRdb's copy has only in-frame clones and lacks some. This sample has roughly 89,000 clones; roughly 93% occur once, and the top ten carry 3.5% to 4.5%. Trimming cost V 0 bases and J 5 bases, with 8 bases left between them. The CDR3 sequence is 13 residues long. Looked up from germline, CDR1 is SGHRS and CDR2 is YFSETQ. This sample comprised peripheral blood, obtained in the first trimester of pregnancy. This clonotype was sampled from a female donor with multiple sclerosis, enrolled in a pregnancy study. The chain joins TRBV5-1 to TRBJ2-5; the D is unclear. The CDR3 is CASSLEARETQYF. The CDR3 DNA is TGCGCCAGCAGCTTGGAAGCCCGGGAGACCCAGTACTTC.